Listed below are T cell receptor beta chains from one sample, sequenced in a study of identical twins. TCRdb re-called the 5' RACE reads through MiXCR, storing one row per CDR3 protein. Counted here are some 320,000 distinct CDR3 sequences, approximately 13% occurring once; the ten biggest clones make up more than 6%. These same data were also listed under a study on yellow fever vaccine responses in identical twins.

Source material: CD8+ T cells sorted from blood. These receptors originate from a woman between 18 and 29 years old in good health. Both conserved end residues are part of each CDR3. Fields, in order: clone size, V gene, D gene, J gene, CDR3 protein, CDR3 DNA. A D gene is named only where the DNA matches it firmly. Clone size is not always given. Where it is, it says once, few, many or a class for expanded clones.

many	TRBV12-3/TRBV12-4	NA	TRBJ2-4	CASSGGLDAKNIQYF	TGTGCCAGCAGCGGGGGACTGGATGCCAAAAACATTCAGTACTTC
few	TRBV11-2	NA	TRBJ2-1	CASSPSSNSYNEQFF	TGTGCCAGCAGCCCCAGCTCCAACTCCTACAATGAGCAGTTCTTC
few	TRBV7-7	TRBD1	TRBJ2-3	CASSPTGTVTDTQYF	TGTGCCAGCAGCCCTACCGGGACAGTCACAGATACGCAGTATTTT
many	TRBV29-1	TRBD1	TRBJ1-2	CSVEDRGGYTF	TGCAGCGTCGAGGACAGGGGTGGCTACACCTTC
NA	TRBV4-1	TRBD1	TRBJ1-2	CASSQEWTGERLYGYTF	TGCGCCAGCAGCCAAGAATGGACAGGGGAGCGACTCTATGGCTACACCTTC
few	TRBV7-2	NA	TRBJ1-5	CASSLLWQGNTQPQHF	TGTGCCAGCAGCTTATTGTGGCAGGGTAATACTCAGCCCCAGCATTTT
few	TRBV7-9	NA	TRBJ1-3	CASSLVRTAGNTIYF	TGTGCCAGCAGCTTAGTCCGGACTGCTGGAAACACCATATATTTT
NA	TRBV5-5	TRBD1	TRBJ2-2	CASSGTGDRGVTGELFF	TGTGCCAGCAGCGGGACGGGGGACAGGGGAGTTACCGGGGAGCTGTTTTTT
NA	TRBV4-1	NA	TRBJ2-2	CASSPGGASGNTGELFF	TGCGCCAGCAGCCCAGGGGGGGCCTCCGGGAACACCGGGGAGCTGTTTTTT
many	TRBV12-3/TRBV12-4	NA	TRBJ2-7	CASSLNPRGYEQYF	TGTGCCAGCAGTCTCAACCCCCGGGGGTACGAGCAGTACTTC
NA	TRBV4-1	NA	TRBJ2-5	CASSQGYFGYLRETQYF	TGCGCCAGCAGCCAAGGTTATTTCGGATACCTTCGGGAGACCCAGTACTTC
NA	TRBV27	NA	TRBJ1-5	CASSLSPAQPQHF	TGTGCCAGCAGTTTATCCCCAGCTCAGCCCCAGCATTTT
NA	TRBV7-9	TRBD2	TRBJ2-3	CASSSLGRANTDTQYF	TGTGCCAGCAGCTCCCTGGGGAGGGCGAACACAGATACGCAGTATTTT
NA	TRBV10-3	NA	TRBJ1-1	CATQEGDTEAFF	TGTGCCACCCAGGAGGGAGACACTGAAGCTTTCTTT
few	TRBV27	TRBD2	TRBJ2-1	CASSLMGTSGPYNEQFF	TGTGCCAGCAGTTTAATGGGGACTAGCGGTCCCTACAATGAGCAGTTCTTC
NA	TRBV29-1	NA	TRBJ2-5	CSVPPRDSQETQYF	TGCAGCGTCCCACCCCGGGACTCACAAGAGACCCAGTACTTC
few	TRBV12-3/TRBV12-4	TRBD2	TRBJ2-1	CASCPSSGLAGGPGEQFF	TGTGCCAGCTGCCCATCATCAGGACTAGCGGGAGGGCCTGGGGAGCAGTTCTTC
NA	TRBV12-3/TRBV12-4	NA	TRBJ1-2	CASSPEGPNGYTF	TGTGCCAGCAGTCCGGAGGGCCCCAATGGCTACACCTTC
NA	TRBV7-3	TRBD2	TRBJ2-1	CASSFHYSGLAGLDEQFF	TGTGCCAGCAGCTTCCATTATTCAGGACTAGCGGGATTAGATGAGCAGTTCTTC
few	TRBV7-9	TRBD1	TRBJ2-1	CASSLLGQPYNEQFF	TGTGCCAGCAGCTTATTGGGACAGCCTTACAATGAGCAGTTCTTC
few	TRBV9	NA	TRBJ2-6	CASSVVVAGANVLTF	TGTGCCAGCAGCGTAGTGGTGGCTGGGGCCAACGTCCTGACTTTC
many	TRBV4-1	NA	TRBJ2-3	CASSQGVAAGIDTQYF	TGCGCCAGCAGCCAAGGAGTAGCCGCCGGAATTGATACGCAGTATTTT
few	TRBV11-2	TRBD2	TRBJ2-2	CASSFRPSGRRTGELFF	TGTGCCAGCAGCTTCCGCCCTAGCGGGAGGCGGACCGGGGAGCTGTTTTTT
few	TRBV24-1	NA	TRBJ2-1	CATSARSPPQDYNEQFF	TGTGCCACCAGTGCCAGGAGCCCCCCCCAGGACTACAATGAGCAGTTCTTC
few	TRBV2	NA	TRBJ2-7	CASSEGRQYLYEQYF	TGTGCCAGCAGTGAAGGGCGACAGTACCTCTACGAGCAGTACTTC
NA	TRBV5-5	TRBD2	TRBJ2-5	CASSLGLIGGEETQYF	TGTGCCAGCAGCTTGGGTCTGATCGGGGGGGAAGAGACCCAGTACTTC
NA	TRBV5-1	TRBD1	TRBJ2-5	CASSSTGGWVETQYF	TGCGCCAGCAGCTCGACAGGGGGGTGGGTAGAGACCCAGTACTTC
once	TRBV4-1	NA	TRBJ2-5	CASSQVPPPLAHQETQYF	TGCGCCAGCAGCCAAGTACCGCCCCCTTTGGCGCACCAAGAGACCCAGTACTTC
many	TRBV29-1	NA	TRBJ2-1	CSVEGGRGSYNEQFF	TGCAGCGTTGAAGGGGGCAGGGGTTCCTACAATGAGCAGTTCTTC
few	TRBV6-5	NA	TRBJ1-3	CASSYGETGNTIYF	TGTGCCAGCAGTTACGGGGAAACTGGAAACACCATATATTTT
few	TRBV10-3	TRBD1	TRBJ2-3	CAIMADRGLNTQYF	TGTGCCATCATGGCGGACAGGGGGCTGAATACGCAGTATTTT
NA	TRBV7-9	NA	TRBJ1-2	CASRLEYYGYTF	TGTGCCAGCAGGTTGGAATACTATGGCTACACCTTC
NA	TRBV10-3	TRBD2	TRBJ2-5	CATGLAFRLTQYF	TGTGCCACGGGACTAGCCTTTCGGTTGACCCAGTACTTC
NA	TRBV4-1	TRBD1	TRBJ2-3	CASSHLGQADTQYF	TGCGCCAGCAGCCATCTGGGACAGGCAGATACGCAGTATTTT
NA	TRBV6-1	NA	TRBJ1-1	CASSGRRTEAFF	TGTGCCAGCAGTGGGAGACGCACTGAAGCTTTCTTT
NA	TRBV4-1	NA	TRBJ1-1	CASSQDRVAEAFF	TGCGCCAGCAGCCAAGATCGGGTCGCTGAAGCTTTCTTT
few	TRBV7-6	TRBD2	TRBJ2-5	CASSSWTSGGSPQETQYF	TGTGCCAGCAGCTCTTGGACTAGCGGGGGTTCGCCTCAAGAGACCCAGTACTTC
few	TRBV20-1	TRBD2	TRBJ2-1	CSARGESELAALDEQFF	TGCAGTGCTAGAGGAGAATCGGAACTAGCGGCCTTAGATGAGCAGTTCTTC
few	TRBV5-5	TRBD2	TRBJ2-7	CASSLLAGGWEQYF	TGTGCCAGCAGCTTACTAGCGGGAGGATGGGAGCAGTACTTC